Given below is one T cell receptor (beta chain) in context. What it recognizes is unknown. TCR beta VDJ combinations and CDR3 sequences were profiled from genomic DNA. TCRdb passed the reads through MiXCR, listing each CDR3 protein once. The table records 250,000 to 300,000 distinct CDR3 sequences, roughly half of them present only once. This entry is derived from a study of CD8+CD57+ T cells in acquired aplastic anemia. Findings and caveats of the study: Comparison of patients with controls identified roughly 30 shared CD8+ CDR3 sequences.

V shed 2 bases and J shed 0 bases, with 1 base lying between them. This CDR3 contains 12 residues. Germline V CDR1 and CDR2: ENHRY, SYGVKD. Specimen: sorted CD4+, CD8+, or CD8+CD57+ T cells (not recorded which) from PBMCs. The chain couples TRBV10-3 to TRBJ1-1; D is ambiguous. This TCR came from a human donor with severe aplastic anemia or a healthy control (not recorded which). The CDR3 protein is CAISELNTEAFF. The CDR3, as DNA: TGTGCCATCAGTGAGCTGAACACTGAAGCTTTCTTT.